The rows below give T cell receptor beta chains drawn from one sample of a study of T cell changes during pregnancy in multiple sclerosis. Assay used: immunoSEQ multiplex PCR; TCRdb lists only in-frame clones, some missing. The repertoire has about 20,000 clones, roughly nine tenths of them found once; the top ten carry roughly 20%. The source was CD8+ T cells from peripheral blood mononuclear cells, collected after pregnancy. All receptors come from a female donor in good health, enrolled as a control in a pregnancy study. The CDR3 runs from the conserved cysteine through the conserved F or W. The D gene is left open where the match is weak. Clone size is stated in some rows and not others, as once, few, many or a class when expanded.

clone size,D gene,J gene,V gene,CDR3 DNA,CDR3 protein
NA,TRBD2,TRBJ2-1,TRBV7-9,TGTGCCAGCGCGGGGGGATCCTACAATGAGCAGTTCTTC,CASAGGSYNEQFF
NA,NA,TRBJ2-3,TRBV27,TGTGCCAGCAGTTTGGCCCCCCGGGGGGCTGGCACAGATACGCAGTATTTT,CASSLAPRGAGTDTQYF
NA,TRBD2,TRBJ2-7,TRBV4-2,TGTGCCAGCAGCCATAGCGGGACTAGCGGGCCGCTCGGGCAGTACTTC,CASSHSGTSGPLGQYF
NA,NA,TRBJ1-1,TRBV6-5,TGTGCCAGCAGTTACTCCGGGGGATGGACTGAAGCTTTCTTT,CASSYSGGWTEAFF
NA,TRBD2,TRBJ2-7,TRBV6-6,TGTGCCACCAAGGGCGGGGGTGCTTACGAGCAGTACTTC,CATKGGGAYEQYF
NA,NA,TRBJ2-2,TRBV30,TGTGCCTGGGTAGGAGGAGCGAACACCGGGGAGCTGTTTTTT,CAWVGGANTGELFF
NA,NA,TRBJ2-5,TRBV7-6,TGTGCCAGCAGCTTATCAGGGTCGACAGAGACCCAGTACTTC,CASSLSGSTETQYF
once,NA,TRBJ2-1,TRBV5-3,TGTGCCAGAAGCCCGAGAAAGTACAATGAGCAGTTCTTC,CARSPRKYNEQFF
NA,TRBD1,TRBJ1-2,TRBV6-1,TGTGCCAGCAGTGGACAGGGCTATGGCTACACCTTC,CASSGQGYGYTF
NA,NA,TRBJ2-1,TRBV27,TGTGCCAGCAGTTTAAAAGCGCTTTCGTATTATGAGCAGTTCTTC,CASSLKALSYYEQFF
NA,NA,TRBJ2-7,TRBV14,TGTGCCAGCAGCCAGCACCCACGGGGGTACGAGCAGTACTTC,CASSQHPRGYEQYF
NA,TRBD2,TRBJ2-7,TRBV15,TGTGCCACCAGCAGAGGGGTTGCTAGCGGGGACAATTACGAGCAGTACTTC,CATSRGVASGDNYEQYF
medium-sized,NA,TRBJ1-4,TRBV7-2,TGTGCCAGCAGCTTAGAACTGTCAAGTGAAAAACTGTTTTTT,CASSLELSSEKLFF
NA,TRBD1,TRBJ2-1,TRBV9,TGTGCCAGCAGCGTAGTCGGGACAGGGAGCTACAATGAGCAGTTCTTC,CASSVVGTGSYNEQFF
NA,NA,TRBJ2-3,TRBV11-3,TGTGCCAGCAGCTTAGGCGACCAGGCCACAGATACGCAGTATTTT,CASSLGDQATDTQYF
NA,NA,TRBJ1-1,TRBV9,TGTGCCAGCAGCGTTAGCAGCATCATGAACACTGAAGCTTTCTTT,CASSVSSIMNTEAFF
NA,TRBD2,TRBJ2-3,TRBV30,TGTGCCTGGACTCACGGCGGGAGTAACACAGATACGCAGTATTTT,CAWTHGGSNTDTQYF
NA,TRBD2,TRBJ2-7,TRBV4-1,TGCGCCAGCAGCCCGTTAGCGGGAGGGCGCGGCGAGCAGTACTTC,CASSPLAGGRGEQYF
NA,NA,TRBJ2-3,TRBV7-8,NA,CASSLAVGQGSYF
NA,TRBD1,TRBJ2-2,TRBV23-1,TGCGCCAGCAGTCAATCAGGGGACAGGGGGATCGGCACCGGGGAGCTGTTTTTT,CASSQSGDRGIGTGELFF
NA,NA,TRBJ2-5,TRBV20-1,TGCAGTGCGGCAGACAGGGAGACCCAGTACTTC,CSAADRETQYF
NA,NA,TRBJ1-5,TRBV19,TGTGCCAGTAGTATGGGCCCCGACAGGTCCAATCAGCCCCAGCATTTT,CASSMGPDRSNQPQHF
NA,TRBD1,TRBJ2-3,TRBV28,TGTGCCAGTTTGGGGGGACAGGGTCTCGATACGCAGTATTTT,CASLGGQGLDTQYF
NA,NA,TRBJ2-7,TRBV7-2,TGTGCCAGCAGCTTAGGGCCGAGTTCGGGGTACGAGCAGTACTTC,CASSLGPSSGYEQYF
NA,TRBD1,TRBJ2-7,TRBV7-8,TGTGCCAGCAGCTTAGGCAGGGGGCTGGACGAGCAGTACTTC,CASSLGRGLDEQYF
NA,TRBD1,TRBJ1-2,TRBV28,TGTGCCAGCAGTTTGGGACAGGGTTATGGCTACACCTTC,CASSLGQGYGYTF
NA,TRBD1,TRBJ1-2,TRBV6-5,TGTGCCAGCAGACCCGGGACAGGAGTTAACTATGGCTACACCTTC,CASRPGTGVNYGYTF
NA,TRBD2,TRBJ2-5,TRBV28,TGTGCCACCAGGGAGGTCAGGGAGGGGCAAGAGACCCAGTACTTC,CATREVREGQETQYF
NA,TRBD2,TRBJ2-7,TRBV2,TGTGCCAGCAGCCCTGACCCCTCGCTAGCGGGAAAAGGCGAGCAGTACTTC,CASSPDPSLAGKGEQYF
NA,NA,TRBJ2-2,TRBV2,TGTGCCAGCAGGACCCTCGGGGGGCCGAACACCGGGGAGCTGTTTTTT,CASRTLGGPNTGELFF
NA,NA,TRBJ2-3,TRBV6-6,TGTGCCAGCAGTTATATCGAAGAGTCAGATACGCAGTATTTT,CASSYIEESDTQYF
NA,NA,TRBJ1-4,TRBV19,TGTGCCAGTAGTGTGTGGGGCAAGGGAGAAAAACTGTTTTTT,CASSVWGKGEKLFF
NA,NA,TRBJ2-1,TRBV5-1,TGCGCCAGCAGCCCCGACGGACTCGAGTCCTACAATGAGCAGTTCTTC,CASSPDGLESYNEQFF
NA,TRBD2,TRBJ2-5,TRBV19,TGTGCCAGTAGTTCCCCCGGGACTAGCGGCGAAGAGACCCAGTACTTC,CASSSPGTSGEETQYF
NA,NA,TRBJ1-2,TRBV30,TGTGCCTGGAGTAACAGCGGTCCGTATGGCTACACCTTC,CAWSNSGPYGYTF
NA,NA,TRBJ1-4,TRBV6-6,TGTGCCAGCGAGCGTGAAAAACTGTTTTTT,CASEREKLFF
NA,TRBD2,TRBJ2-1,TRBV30,TGTGCCTGGAGTGTATACGGGGGGGCGTTTAATGAGCAGTTCTTC,CAWSVYGGAFNEQFF
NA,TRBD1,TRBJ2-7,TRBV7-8,TGTGCCAGCACCTGGGACAGGGCCTACGAGCAGTACTTC,CASTWDRAYEQYF
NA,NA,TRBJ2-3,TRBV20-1,TGCAGTGCCCCGGCAGATACGCAGTATTTT,CSAPADTQYF
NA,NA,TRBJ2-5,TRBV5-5,TGTGCCAGCAGCACCCCGGGACTGATGAACCCGGAGTACTTC,CASSTPGLMNPEYF
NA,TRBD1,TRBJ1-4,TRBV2,TGTGCCAGCAGGATGGACAGGGGGAGTGAAAAACTGTTTTTT,CASRMDRGSEKLFF
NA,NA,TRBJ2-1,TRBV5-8,TGTGCCAGCAGCTTGACACCCCCCGACTCCTACAATGAGCAGTTCTTC,CASSLTPPDSYNEQFF
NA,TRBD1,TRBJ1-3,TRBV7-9,TGTGCCAGCAGCGAGACAGGGGGCCACACCATATATTTT,CASSETGGHTIYF
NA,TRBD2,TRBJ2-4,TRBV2,TGTGCCAGCACCTTTCTAGGGGAGGGCCCTCTAGCCAAAAACATTCAGTACTTC,CASTFLGEGPLAKNIQYF
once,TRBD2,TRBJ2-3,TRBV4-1,TGCGCCAGCAGCCAAGATGGGGCGGGAGGGCCGGCAGATACGCAGTATTTT,CASSQDGAGGPADTQYF
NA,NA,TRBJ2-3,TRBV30,TGTGCCTGGATCCGGGATACGCAGTATTTT,CAWIRDTQYF
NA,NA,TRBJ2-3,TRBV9,TGTGCCAGCAGCGTAGCTGCATCGGTGGTAGATACGCAGTATTTT,CASSVAASVVDTQYF